The text below deals with one TCR beta chain. The germline CDR1 and CDR2 sequences are MNHEY and SVGEGT. The CDR3 consists of 19 residues. The V and J ends lost 6 bases and 1 base, in that order; junction bases with no gene match: 11. This record belongs to a study of blood T cell repertoires in COVID-19. Study context: PBMCs, B-cell-depleted T cells, or T cells provided the cDNA or gDNA that made up the material.

Repertoires were generated with immunoSEQ multiplex PCR, while TCRdb's copy carries only in-frame clones and drops some. The repertoire includes fewer than 400,000 clones, roughly 90% of them detected once, and 2.5% to 3.5% sits in the top ten. The sequenced material came from peripheral blood. This clonotype was sampled from a woman aged 30 to 39 with COVID-19, enrolled during active disease. The rearrangement joins TRBV6-2 or TRBV6-3 to TRBJ2-3; 15 bases are shared with TRBD2. Written as DNA, the CDR3 is TGTGCCAGCAGCCCGGGCGGACTAGCGGGAGGGCCGGGCACAGATACGCAGTATTTT. This translates into CASSPGGLAGGPGTDTQYF.